This T cell receptor (beta chain) was captured by sequencing in a study of cytomegalovirus exposure and HLA in healthy donors. Concerning this clone: The antigen is undetermined.

Only in-frame clones appear in the TCRdb table, and some are missing; sequencing was by immunoSEQ multiplex PCR. The profile shows hundreds of thousands of clones, roughly 90% of them singletons. Study results and limitations: A list of around 160 TCR beta chains associated with cytomegalovirus was given. Per published reports, the classifier diagnosed cytomegalovirus status with high specificity and sensitivity.

The ends were cut back, 4 bases at V and 7 bases at J, with 19 bases in the middle. From germline, CDR1 is PRHDT and CDR2 FYEKMQ (reference sequence). This CDR3 has 16 amino acids. The rearrangement uses TRBV13 and TRBJ1-4; D unclear. Sequencing was carried out using PBMCs. The TCR was taken from a young man in good health and CMV-seropositive. The CDR3 region is CASSSTTDGGFEKLFF. In nucleotides, the CDR3 is TGTGCCAGCAGCTCCACCACGGACGGTGGATTTGAAAAACTGTTTTTT.